The 21 T cell receptor beta chains given below trace back to one sample, sequenced in a study of cytomegalovirus exposure and HLA in healthy donors. The PCR made use of 60 Vbeta and 13 Jbeta primers. TCRdb's table, derived via immunoSEQ multiplex PCR, lists solely in-frame clones and lacks some. This repertoire includes 30,000 to 40,000 clones. Sequenced input: PBMCs. The receptors were sampled from a man aged 40-49 years in good health and CMV-seropositive.

In DNA form, the CDR3 reads TGTGCCAGCAGCTTAGCCCTCGCGGGGGCCAAAAACATTCAGTACTTC. It yields the protein CASSLALAGAKNIQYF. This chain connects TRBV7-2 to TRBJ2-4; tentative D call: TRBD2 (6 bases). There are 16 residues in the CDR3. V was shortened by 0 bases and J by 1 base, with 10 bases between the two germline ends. Germline CDR1 reads SGHTA; CDR2 reads FQGNSA.

The V call is TRBV2, the J call TRBJ2-1, with 8 positions matching TRBD2. Losses at the gene ends were 9 bases for V and 8 bases for J; bases not matched to a gene: 9. This CDR3 contains 13 residues. Germline CDR1 reads SNHLY; CDR2 reads FYNNEI. CDR3 bases: TGTGCCAGTTGTTGGACTAGCTCAGATGAGCAGTTCTTC. Translated, it gives CASCWTSSDEQFF. Using reference TRBV2 and TRBJ2-1 for the parts outside the CDR3, the full variable domain is EPEVTQTPSHQVTQMGQEVILRCVPISNHLYFYWYRQILGQKVEFLVSFYNNEISEKSEIFDDQFSVERPDGSNFTLKIRSTKLEDSAMYFCASCWTSSDEQFFGPGTRLTVL.

The genes are TRBV28 and TRBJ1-2; TRBD1 agrees at 7 bases. The ends lost 3 bases at V and 8 bases at J; junction bases unmatched: 9. CDR3 size: 14 residues. The V gene's germline CDR1 is MDHEN and CDR2 SYDVKM. The CDR3 is CASSFSQGWRGYTF. CDR3 coding DNA: TGTGCCAGCAGTTTCTCACAGGGGTGGAGAGGCTACACCTTC.

The chain has TRBV30 and TRBJ2-5; D gene uncertain. The J call is doubtful: the DNA matches TRBJ2-7 better. Looked up from germline, CDR1 is GTSNPN and CDR2 is SVGIG (reference sequence). The CDR3 extends over 12 amino acids. The CDR3 coding sequence is TGTGCCTGGAGTGTACATAGCTACGAGCAGTACTTC. Translation: CAWSVHSYEQYF.

The chain has TRBV5-1 and TRBJ2-2; 10 positions agree with TRBD1. CDR3 length: 16 residues. J lost 4 bases, V lost 0 bases, and 3 bases had no gene match. The germline V gene encodes CDR1 SGHRS and CDR2 YFSETQ. The CDR3 nucleotides read TGCGCCAGCAGCTTGGCCGGGACAGGGGTCACCGGGGAGCTGTTTTTT. Translation: CASSLAGTGVTGELFF.

The rearrangement links TRBV25-1 to TRBJ2-1, with a tentative D call TRBD2 (5 bases). Germline CDR1 MGHDK, CDR2 SYGVNS. The CDR3 covers 13 residues. V was clipped by 2 bases and J by 7 bases, with 9 bases between them. The CDR3 coding sequence is TGTGCCAGCAGTGAAGGCTGGACTAATGAGCAGTTCTTC. It translates to CASSEGWTNEQFF.

The CDR3 sequence is CASSLAGAGMNTEAFF. CDR3 DNA sequence: TGTGCCAGCAGCTTGGCGGGGGCAGGGATGAACACTGAAGCTTTCTTT. The chain has TRBV7-9 and TRBJ1-1, with a possible D match to TRBD1 (6 bases). The CDR3 extends over 16 amino acids. V lost 3 bases, J lost 0 bases, and 14 bases lay in between. CDR1 is SEHNR, CDR2 FQNEAQ, per germline (reference sequence).

J is TRBJ2-1 and V is TRBV5-6; D perhaps matches TRBD2 (7 bases). Trimming removed 0 bases from V and 7 bases from J, with 14 bases in between. The germline gives CDR1 SGHDT, CDR2 YYEEEE. The CDR3 covers 15 residues. The CDR3 reads CASSLGGGRRNEQFF. CDR3 coding DNA: TGTGCCAGCAGCTTGGGCGGGGGCCGGCGGAATGAGCAGTTCTTC.

The gene calls are TRBV5-8 and TRBJ1-2, with D uncertain. Looked up from germline, CDR1 is SGHTS and CDR2 is YDEGEE. The V end lost 4 bases, the J end lost 0 bases, and 19 bases lay between the germline ends. CDR3 length: 17 residues. Here the CDR3 reads CASSHHITSAANYGYTF. CDR3 coding DNA: TGTGCCAGCAGCCACCATATAACCAGTGCGGCTAACTATGGCTACACCTTC.

This chain joins TRBV7-9 and TRBJ2-2; TRBD2 matches 8 bases. The V and J ends lost 5 bases and 7 bases, in that order; junction bases with no gene match: 12. The CDR3 consists of 16 residues. The germline V gene encodes CDR1 SEHNR and CDR2 FQNEAQ (reference sequence). The DNA of the CDR3 is TGTGCCAGCAGCCCCGGGGGCCGGGGGGGTCTCGGGGAGCTGTTTTTT. Translating it yields CASSPGGRGGLGELFF.

V is TRBV7-2 and J is TRBJ1-2, with TRBD1 matching over 9 bases. The germline V gene encodes CDR1 SGHTA and CDR2 FQGNSA. CDR3 length: 13 amino acids. Unmatched junction bases numbered 5, after V lost 5 bases and J lost 7 bases. CDR3 residues: CASSPGQGRGYTF. In DNA, the CDR3 is TGTGCCAGCAGCCCGGGACAGGGACGTGGCTACACCTTC.

The V gene is TRBV2, the J gene TRBJ2-2; 7 positions match TRBD1. CDR3 length equals 16 residues. V shed 6 bases and J 0 bases; nucleotides not matched to a gene: 7. Germline V CDR1 and CDR2: SNHLY, FYNNEI. CDR3 region: CASREQGSANTGELFF. DNA for the CDR3: TGTGCCAGCAGAGAACAGGGGTCCGCGAACACCGGGGAGCTGTTTTTT.

The V gene is TRBV30, the J gene TRBJ2-5; D possibly corresponds to TRBD2 (6 bases). Per the germline V gene, CDR1 is GTSNPN and CDR2 is SVGIG (reference sequence). V lost 4 bases and J lost 2, with 14 bases in between. The CDR3 loop spans 14 amino acids. The CDR3 sequence: CAWNPASAQETQYF. Written as DNA, the CDR3 is TGTGCCTGGAATCCCGCTAGCGCGCAAGAGACCCAGTACTTC.

The chain recombines TRBV9 with TRBJ2-1, with 12 bases matching TRBD2. V gave up 0 bases and J gave up 8 bases; unmatched junction bases: 9. This CDR3 contains 17 residues. Per germline, CDR1 SGDLS and CDR2 YYNGEE. The CDR3 DNA follows: TGTGCCAGCAGCGTAGGACTAGCGGGAGCCTTGGCCGATGAGCAGTTCTTC. Its translation: CASSVGLAGALADEQFF.

The V gene is TRBV5-1, the J gene TRBJ1-6; maybe TRBD1 (6 bases). The CDR3 is made up of 15 amino acids. V was shortened by 3 bases and J by 9 bases, with 16 bases between the two germline ends. Germline V gene sequence: CDR1 SGHRS, CDR2 YFSETQ. The CDR3 sequence: CASSSDSDPTSPLHF. Here the CDR3 DNA reads TGCGCCAGCAGCTCGGACAGCGACCCAACTTCACCCCTCCACTTT.

The chain employs TRBV7-3 and TRBJ2-5; TRBD1 matches 9 bases. Germline V gene data show CDR1 as SGHTA and CDR2 as FQGTGA. The CDR3 totals 12 residues. V trimming: 7 bases; J trimming: 12 bases; junction bases outside the gene matches: 9. CDR3: CASNRPGQGKYF. Here the CDR3 DNA reads TGTGCCAGCAACAGACCGGGACAGGGCAAGTACTTC.

J is TRBJ1-4 and V is TRBV15, with 9 bases fitting TRBD1. J lost 6 bases, V lost 8 bases, and 1 base had no gene match. CDR3 size: 12 residues. In germline, CDR1 is LNHNV, CDR2 YYDKDF (reference sequence). CDR3 sequence (DNA): TGTGCCACCGGACAGGGGTATGAAAAACTGTTTTTT. Its protein is CATGQGYEKLFF.

This chain links TRBV19 with TRBJ1-2, with D tentatively TRBD1 (6 bases). Germline V gene data show CDR1 as LNHDA and CDR2 as SQIVND (reference sequence). The CDR3 sequence is 16 residues long. V was pared by 7 bases and J by 1 base, with 19 bases between. CDR3: CASNLWGSRGNYGYTF. CDR3 nucleotides: TGTGCCAGTAACCTATGGGGGTCCAGGGGTAACTATGGCTACACCTTC.

This chain uses TRBV7-2 with TRBJ2-3; tentatively, D is TRBD2 (5 bases). Trimming stripped 8 bases from V and 6 bases from J, with 12 bases between. Germline V gene lookup returns CDR1 SGHTA and CDR2 FQGNSA. This CDR3 is built from 12 residues. The CDR3 loop is CASGLSGDTQYF. For the CDR3, the DNA is TGTGCCAGCGGACTTTCGGGGGATACGCAGTATTTT. The variable domain in full, with the rest retrieved from reference TRBV7-2 and TRBJ2-3, is GAGVSQSPSNKVTEKGKDVELRCDPISGHTALYWYRQSLGQGLEFLIYFQGNSAPDKSGLPSDRFSAERTGGSVSTLTIQRTQQEDSAVYLCASGLSGDTQYFGPGTRLTVL.

This chain uses TRBV5-1 with TRBJ2-1; 9 bases map to TRBD2. V was clipped by 0 bases and J by 5 bases; unmatched bases: 15. The CDR3 has 19 residues. Germline V gene sequence: CDR1 SGHRS, CDR2 YFSETQ. CDR3 residues: CASSLGLTETSGLDNEQFF. Here the CDR3 DNA reads TGCGCCAGCAGCTTGGGCCTAACCGAGACTAGCGGTCTGGACAATGAGCAGTTCTTC.

The chain carries TRBV7-6 and TRBJ2-5, with 9 bases matching TRBD2. The CDR3 has 14 residues. Germline values: CDR1 SGHVS, CDR2 FNYEAQ. The ends lost 5 bases at V and 10 bases at J; junction bases unmatched: 11. CDR3 in DNA: TGTGCCAGCAGCCTCGGGGAGCTAGCGGGGCTCCAGTACTTC. Amino acids: CASSLGELAGLQYF.